These T cell receptor beta chains were read from a single sample in a study of T cell repertoires in cytomegalovirus infection. TCRdb reprocessed the reads via MiXCR and lists one record per CDR3 protein. The profile covers 200,000 or so distinct CDR3 sequences, with over 25% appearing a single time and just over 30% taken by the ten largest. Specimen: PBMCs. These receptors came from a human donor in good health (CMV status not recorded). Some clones in this sample may be carry-over from other donors' samples. Each CDR3 is given with its conserved first and last residue. The D gene is left open where the match is weak. Clone size, where shown, is once, few, many, or a class for clones that have expanded.

v_call	clone_size	j_call	d_call	cdr3_nt	cdr3_aa
TRBV7-8	few	TRBJ2-5	NA	TGTGCCAGCAGCTTAGAACCCTACGAGACCCAGTACTTC	CASSLEPYETQYF
TRBV2	many	TRBJ2-1	NA	TGTGCCAGCAGTGAAGGAGTAAATGAGCAGTTCTTC	CASSEGVNEQFF
TRBV2	few	TRBJ2-1	TRBD2	TGTGCCAGCAACCCGAGACTAGCGGGGGGGCATGAGCAGTTCTTC	CASNPRLAGGHEQFF
TRBV7-3	NA	TRBJ1-2	NA	TGTGCCAGCAGCTTAACGGGACAAACATTCAATGGCTACACCTTC	CASSLTGQTFNGYTF
TRBV20-1	NA	TRBJ2-5	TRBD2	TGCAGTGCTAGAGGGGGAACTAGCGGCTCAGAGACCCAGTACTTC	CSARGGTSGSETQYF
TRBV12-3/TRBV12-4	NA	TRBJ1-4	NA	TGTGCCAGCAGCCAACCGGGACGGAGTAATGAAAAACTGTTTTTT	CASSQPGRSNEKLFF
TRBV28	NA	TRBJ2-7	NA	TGTGCCAGCAGTTTAAATTTCGGAACCTACGAGCAGTACTTC	CASSLNFGTYEQYF
TRBV7-2	NA	TRBJ1-2	NA	TGTGCCAGCAGCTTATCGCGCTGGGATGCTAACTATGGCTACACCTTC	CASSLSRWDANYGYTF
TRBV7-2	NA	TRBJ1-5	NA	TGTGCCAGCAGCGTAGGGGGGAACCGGGATTTCAATCAGCCCCAGCATTTT	CASSVGGNRDFNQPQHF
TRBV7-9	NA	TRBJ1-4	NA	TGTGCCAGCAGCCCGATAAGGGGCGCAACTAATGAAAAACTGTTTTTT	CASSPIRGATNEKLFF
TRBV7-2	few	TRBJ1-3	NA	TGTGCCAGCAGCTCCCCCTTGACAGGCTACTCTGGAAACACCATATATTTT	CASSSPLTGYSGNTIYF
TRBV4-1	NA	TRBJ2-7	NA	TGCGCCAGCAGCCAAGATGGGGACGGCGAGCAGTACTTC	CASSQDGDGEQYF
TRBV6-2/TRBV6-3	NA	TRBJ1-5	NA	TGTGCCAGCAGATCATCCGGGGGCTTCAATCAGCCCCAGCATTTT	CASRSSGGFNQPQHF
TRBV19	NA	TRBJ2-7	NA	TGTGCCAGTAGTATAGACGGGACACCCATCGGGGACGAGCAGTACTTC	CASSIDGTPIGDEQYF
TRBV10-2	NA	TRBJ2-7	TRBD2	TGCGCCAGCATGACTAGCGGGGGGCCCTACGAGCAGTACTTC	CASMTSGGPYEQYF
TRBV7-6	NA	TRBJ2-3	NA	TGTGCCAGCAGCTTTCGTTGGGAGACTATGGGCACAGATACGCAGTATTTT	CASSFRWETMGTDTQYF
TRBV7-3	NA	TRBJ1-5	NA	TGTGCCAGCAGCACAACCCCCGGCGGGCATAATCAGCCCCAGCATTTT	CASSTTPGGHNQPQHF
TRBV12-3/TRBV12-4	few	TRBJ2-3	NA	TGTGCCAGCAGTCCGACAGGCGCAGATACGCAGTATTTT	CASSPTGADTQYF
TRBV7-2	many	TRBJ1-2	NA	TGTGCCAGCAGCCCAAGGGACGGAGCTAACTATGGCTACACCTTC	CASSPRDGANYGYTF
TRBV9	NA	TRBJ1-1	TRBD1	TGTGCCAGCAGCGTTATGGAGGGGGCAGGGACTGAAGCTTTCTTT	CASSVMEGAGTEAFF
TRBV7-2	many	TRBJ1-2	NA	TGTGCCAGCAGCTTTGACTACTCGCAATGGGATGGCTACACCTTC	CASSFDYSQWDGYTF
TRBV7-9	NA	TRBJ2-3	NA	TGTGCCAGCAGCCCCGACCTTTCGCTAGCGCGGGACACAGATACGCAGTATTTT	CASSPDLSLARDTDTQYF
TRBV12-3/TRBV12-4	NA	TRBJ1-1	NA	TGTGCCAGCAGTGTCACCCGAATAGAGGACACTGAAGCTTTCTTT	CASSVTRIEDTEAFF
TRBV7-8	few	TRBJ1-1	TRBD1	TGTGCCAGCAGCCCCTCTGACAGGACAGGTGAAGCTTTCTTT	CASSPSDRTGEAFF
TRBV11-3	NA	TRBJ2-1	NA	TGTGCCAGCGGCAACAGTCACGGGCAGTTCTTC	CASGNSHGQFF
TRBV7-9	few	TRBJ1-1	NA	TGTGCCAGCAGCCGAACAGGGATCACTGAAGCTTTCTTT	CASSRTGITEAFF
TRBV2	few	TRBJ2-1	NA	TGTGCCAGCAGTGAACAGGGGCTAAATGAGCAGTTCTTC	CASSEQGLNEQFF
TRBV7-8	few	TRBJ2-1	NA	TGTGCCAGCAGCCCCAGCGGGAATGAGCAGTTCTTC	CASSPSGNEQFF
TRBV29-1	few	TRBJ2-5	NA	TGCAGCGTGGGCCCACCCCGAGAGACCCAGTACTTC	CSVGPPRETQYF
TRBV12-3/TRBV12-4	NA	TRBJ1-1	NA	TGTGCCAGCAGTCGAACCGTCAGCGAAGCTTTCTTT	CASSRTVSEAFF
TRBV27	NA	TRBJ2-1	NA	TGTGCCAGCAGTTTAGAGAGGGGAATAACAAATGAGCAGTTCTTC	CASSLERGITNEQFF
TRBV4-1	few	TRBJ2-7	NA	TGCGCCAGCAGCCACTCCAGGGGCCCCGGGTACGAGCAGTACTTC	CASSHSRGPGYEQYF